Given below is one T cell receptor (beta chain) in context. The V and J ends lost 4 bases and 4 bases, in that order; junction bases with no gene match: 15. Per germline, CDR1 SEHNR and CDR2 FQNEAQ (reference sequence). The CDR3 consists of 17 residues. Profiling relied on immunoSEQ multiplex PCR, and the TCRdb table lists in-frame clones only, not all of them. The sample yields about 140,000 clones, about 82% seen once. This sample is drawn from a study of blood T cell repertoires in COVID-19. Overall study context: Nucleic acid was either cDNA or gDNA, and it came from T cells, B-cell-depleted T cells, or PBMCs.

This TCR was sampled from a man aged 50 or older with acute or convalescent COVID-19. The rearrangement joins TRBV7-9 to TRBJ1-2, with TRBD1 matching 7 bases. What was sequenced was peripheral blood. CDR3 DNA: TGTGCCAGCAGCTCGCTTCCGACAGGGATTGGGGGCTATGGCTACACCTTC. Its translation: CASSSLPTGIGGYGYTF.